The clone carrying this TCR beta chain showed up just once. These data come from a study of blood T cell repertoires in COVID-19. Study background: Material from acute and convalescent COVID-19 was sourced from the United States, Italy and Spain. PBMCs, B-cell-depleted T cells, or T cells provided the cDNA or gDNA that made up the material.

Per the original methods: Researchers report that nucleated cell counts were estimated from reference gene primer amplification. The assay was immunoSEQ multiplex PCR, and TCRdb's table has in-frame clones only and misses some. V and J calls and clone size come straight from that table; D and trimming were deduced from the DNA. The sample records approximately 250,000 clones, approximately 86% being singletons. Germline assignment: CDR1 SGHKS and CDR2 YYEKEE (reference sequence). V gave up 4 bases and J gave up 3 bases, with 11 bases separating them. The CDR3 consists of 14 residues. Sequences were obtained from peripheral blood. This receptor was taken from a man aged 18 to 29 with active or convalescent COVID-19. The V call is TRBV5-5, the J call TRBJ2-1; TRBD1 is a possible D gene (5 bases). The CDR3 sequence is CASSPGQGYNEQFF. In DNA, the CDR3 is TGTGCCAGCAGCCCCGGGCAGGGCTACAATGAGCAGTTCTTC. Filled out from reference TRBV5-5 and TRBJ2-1, the complete variable domain reads DAGVTQSPTHLIKTRGQQVTLRCSPISGHKSVSWYQQVLGQGPQFIFQYYEKEERGRGNFPDRFSARQFPNYSSELNVNALLLGDSALYLCASSPGQGYNEQFFGPGTRLTVL.